One and the same sample provided the 2 T cell receptor beta chains below, sequenced in a study of cytomegalovirus exposure and HLA in healthy donors. PCR employed 60 Vbeta and 13 Jbeta primers. Profiling relied on immunoSEQ multiplex PCR, and the TCRdb table lists in-frame clones only, not all of them. This specimen shows about 78,000 clones; the ten leading clones hold roughly 8%. The specimen was PBMCs. These receptors were obtained from a female donor in good health and CMV-seropositive.

The chain combines TRBV18 with TRBJ1-1; D is ambiguous. Per germline, CDR1 KGHSH and CDR2 LQKENI. CDR3 length: 14 residues. V lost 2 bases and J lost 2, with 9 bases in between. CDR3 in amino acids: CASSPTGFNTEAFF. DNA for the CDR3: TGTGCCAGCTCACCAACCGGGTTTAACACTGAAGCTTTCTTT.

The rearrangement uses TRBV18 and TRBJ1-5, with TRBD1 identical over 10 bases. The CDR3 spans 14 residues. Germline values: CDR1 KGHSH, CDR2 LQKENI. After removal of 6 bases from V and 6 bases from J, the junction contained 5 bases not matched to a gene. CDR3 DNA sequence: TGTGCCAGCTCCGGACAGGGGGGGGGTCAGCCCCAGCATTTT. Its protein is CASSGQGGGQPQHF. The complete variable domain, with remaining parts taken from reference TRBV18 and TRBJ1-5, reads NAGVMQNPRHLVRRRGQEARLRCSPMKGHSHVYWYRQLPEEGLKFMVYLQKENIIDESGMPKERFSAEFPKEGPSILRIQQVVRGDSAAYFCASSGQGGGQPQHFGDGTRLSIL.